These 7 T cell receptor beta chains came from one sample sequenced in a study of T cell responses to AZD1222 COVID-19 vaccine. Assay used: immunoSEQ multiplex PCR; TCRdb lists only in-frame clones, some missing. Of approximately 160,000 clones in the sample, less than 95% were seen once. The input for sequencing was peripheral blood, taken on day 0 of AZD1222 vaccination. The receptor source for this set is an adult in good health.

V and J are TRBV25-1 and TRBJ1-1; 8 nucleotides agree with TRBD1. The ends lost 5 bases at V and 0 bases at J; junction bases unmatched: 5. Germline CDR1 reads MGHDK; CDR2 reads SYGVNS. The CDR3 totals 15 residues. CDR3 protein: CASSRAGGLNTEAFF. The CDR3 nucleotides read TGTGCCAGCAGTCGGGCAGGGGGCTTGAACACTGAAGCTTTCTTT. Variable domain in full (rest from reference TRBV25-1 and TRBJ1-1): EADIYQTPRYLVIGTGKKITLECSQTMGHDKMYWYQQDPGMELHLIHYSYGVNSTEKGDLSSESTVSRIRTEHFPLTLESARPSHTSQYLCASSRAGGLNTEAFFGQGTRLTVV.

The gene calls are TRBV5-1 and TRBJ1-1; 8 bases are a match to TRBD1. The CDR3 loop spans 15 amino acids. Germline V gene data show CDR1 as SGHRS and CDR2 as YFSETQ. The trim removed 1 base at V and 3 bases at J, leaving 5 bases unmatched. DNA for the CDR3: TGCGCCAGCAGCTTGTCAGGGGGCCTGGACACTGAAGCTTTCTTT. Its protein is CASSLSGGLDTEAFF.

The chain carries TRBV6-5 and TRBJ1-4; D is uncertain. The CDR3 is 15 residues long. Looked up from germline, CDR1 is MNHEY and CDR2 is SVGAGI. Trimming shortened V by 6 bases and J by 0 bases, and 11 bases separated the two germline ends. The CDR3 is CASRAGISTNEKLFF. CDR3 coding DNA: TGTGCCAGCAGGGCGGGCATATCAACTAATGAAAAACTGTTTTTT.

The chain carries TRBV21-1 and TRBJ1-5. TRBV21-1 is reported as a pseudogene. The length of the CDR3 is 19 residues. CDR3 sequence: CASSQRHNGKGYSNQPQHF. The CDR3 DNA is TGTGCCAGCAGCCAACGGCACAATGGTAAGGGCTATAGCAATCAGCCCCAGCATTTT.

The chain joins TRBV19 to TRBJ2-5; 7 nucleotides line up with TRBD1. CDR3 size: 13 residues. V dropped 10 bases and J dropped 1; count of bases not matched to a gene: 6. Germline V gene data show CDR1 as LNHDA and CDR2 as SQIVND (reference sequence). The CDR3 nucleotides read TGTGCCACCAGGGGGACACCCCAAGAGACCCAGTACTTC. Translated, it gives CATRGTPQETQYF.

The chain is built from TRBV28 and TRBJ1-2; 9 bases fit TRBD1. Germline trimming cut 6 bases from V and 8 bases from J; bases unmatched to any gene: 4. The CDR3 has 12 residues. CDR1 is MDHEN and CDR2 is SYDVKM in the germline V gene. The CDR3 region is CASSRTGEGYTF. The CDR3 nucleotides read TGTGCCAGCAGCAGGACAGGGGAGGGCTACACCTTC.

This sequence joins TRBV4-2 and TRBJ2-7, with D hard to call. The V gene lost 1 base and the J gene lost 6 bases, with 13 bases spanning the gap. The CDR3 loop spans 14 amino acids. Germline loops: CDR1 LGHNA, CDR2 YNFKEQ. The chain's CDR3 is CASSQGTRFGEQYF. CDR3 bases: TGTGCCAGCAGCCAAGGTACCCGGTTCGGCGAGCAGTACTTC.